These T cell receptor beta chains were read from a single sample in a study of identical twins. Via MiXCR, TCRdb re-called the 5' RACE reads, giving one row per CDR3 protein. The data contain 1.5 million to 2 million distinct CDR3 sequences, less than 40% of them singletons. The material sequenced was cord blood. These receptors originate from a newborn girl in good health. Both conserved end residues are part of each CDR3. A D gene is named only where the DNA matches it firmly. The size entry is marked missing in some rows and otherwise reads once, few, many or a size class.

NA TRBJ2-7 NA TRBV6-5 TGTGCCAGCAGTTACAGACAGTCCAGCTACGAGCAGTACTTC CASSYRQSSYEQYF
NA TRBJ2-7 NA TRBV5-6 TGTGCCAGCACTAAGACCGTCGGCTACGAGCAGTACTTC CASTKTVGYEQYF
many TRBJ2-3 TRBD2 TRBV20-1 TGCAGTGCTAGCAGGACTAGTCGAGATACGCAGTATTTT CSASRTSRDTQYF
NA TRBJ1-6 TRBD1 TRBV6-1 TGTGCCAGCAGTGGGGGGGACAGGCTCACCCTCCACTTT CASSGGDRLTLHF
NA TRBJ2-1 NA TRBV3-1 TGTGCCAGCAGCCAAGCTGTGAATGAGCAGTTCTTC CASSQAVNEQFF
few TRBJ2-5 TRBD2 TRBV6-5 TGTGCCAGCAGCCCAAGCGGGAGGGCCCCCCAAGAGACCCAGTACTTC CASSPSGRAPQETQYF
NA TRBJ2-3 TRBD1 TRBV29-1 TGCAGCGTGCGGGACAGGGGCCCCACAGATACGCAGTATTTT CSVRDRGPTDTQYF
once TRBJ1-1 NA TRBV29-1 TGCAGCGTTCTTCAGGGAGGGAACATTGAAGCTTTCTTT CSVLQGGNIEAFF
NA TRBJ1-5 NA TRBV28 TGTGCCAGCAGTTTATTGGAGGGTAAGATGGGCAATCAGCCCCAGCATTTT CASSLLEGKMGNQPQHF
few TRBJ2-6 TRBD1 TRBV20-1 TGCAGTGCTAGGGGGACGACAGGGTTTGGGGCCAACGTCCTGACTTTC CSARGTTGFGANVLTF
once TRBJ2-7 TRBD2 TRBV7-2 TGTGCCAGCAGCCGGACTAGCGGGGCTTCCGAGCAGTACTTC CASSRTSGASEQYF
NA TRBJ2-5 TRBD2 TRBV20-1 TGCAGTGCTCTAGCGGGGTACCAAGAGACCCAGTACTTC CSALAGYQETQYF
NA TRBJ2-7 TRBD2 TRBV20-1 TGCAGTGCCCCTAGCGGGGCCGCCTACGAGCAGTACTTC CSAPSGAAYEQYF
few TRBJ1-1 NA TRBV20-1 TGCAGTGCTAGAGGACGGAGGAACACTGAAGCTTTCTTT CSARGRRNTEAFF
NA TRBJ2-2 NA TRBV10-3 TGTGCCATCAGTGCAAGAGGGGCTACGAACACCGGGGAGCTGTTTTTT CAISARGATNTGELFF
NA TRBJ2-3 TRBD1 TRBV10-3 TGTGCCATCAGTGATCCCGGGACAGGGCACACAGATACGCAGTATTTT CAISDPGTGHTDTQYF
few TRBJ2-1 NA TRBV11-2 TGTGCCAGCAGCGCTCGGCCGGGACACTACTCCTACAATGAGCAGTTCTTC CASSARPGHYSYNEQFF
NA TRBJ2-5 NA TRBV6-1 TGTGCCAGCAGTGAAATAGCGTCTCAAGAGACCCAGTACTTC CASSEIASQETQYF
NA TRBJ2-7 NA TRBV11-1 TGTGCCAGCAGCTTAAAGCGTCAGCCCTACAATGAGCAGTACTTC CASSLKRQPYNEQYF
NA TRBJ1-2 TRBD1 TRBV20-1 TGCAGTGCTAGAGCATTGGGGGACAGGGTTAGTCAAGGCTACACCTTC CSARALGDRVSQGYTF
NA TRBJ1-2 NA TRBV7-9 TGTGCCAGCAGCGCGTGGGAGGGCTACACCTTC CASSAWEGYTF
NA TRBJ1-2 NA TRBV20-1 TGCAGTGCAGTACAGGGATTAAAGGCTAACTATGGCTACACCTTC CSAVQGLKANYGYTF
NA TRBJ2-3 NA TRBV28 TGTGCCAGCAGCCCTTTGGCGGGCAGTCGGGATACGCAGTATTTT CASSPLAGSRDTQYF
NA TRBJ2-1 TRBD2 TRBV15 TGTGCCACCAGCAGAAGTGACATAGTACTAGCGGGAGGGCCCGGGGAGCAGTTCTTC CATSRSDIVLAGGPGEQFF
NA TRBJ2-7 TRBD1 TRBV7-2 TGTGCCAGCGGTTGGGACAGGGGCTCCTACGAGCAGTACTTC CASGWDRGSYEQYF
once TRBJ2-7 NA TRBV27 TGTGCCAGCAGTTCCACCGGGACGTCCTCCTACGAGCGGTACTTC CASSSTGTSSYERYF
few TRBJ2-1 TRBD2 TRBV15 TGTGCCACCAGCAGAGAACTAGCGGGATCTAACAATGAGCAGTTCTTC CATSRELAGSNNEQFF
NA TRBJ2-1 NA TRBV20-1 TGCAGTGCTAGTGAGGTAACCTCCTACAATGAGCAGTTCTTC CSASEVTSYNEQFF
few TRBJ2-1 TRBD1 TRBV7-9 TGTGCCAGCAGCTTAGGCGGGACGCGGGACAGGGGCAATGAGCAGTTCTTC CASSLGGTRDRGNEQFF
many TRBJ2-7 NA TRBV28 TGTGCCAGCAGTCCCAAGTACGAGCAGTACTTC CASSPKYEQYF
NA TRBJ2-3 TRBD2 TRBV4-1 TGCGCCACCCACTTCCCTAGCGGGCATATCACAGATACGCAGTATTTT CATHFPSGHITDTQYF
NA TRBJ2-1 TRBD2 TRBV5-1 TGCGCCAGCAGCTTCTATATCCTGCGGGAGGGTACCTACAATGAGCAGTTCTTC CASSFYILREGTYNEQFF
many TRBJ2-3 NA TRBV20-1 TGCAGTGTCGGTAGCGACCCTAGCACAGATACGCAGTATTTT CSVGSDPSTDTQYF
few TRBJ2-7 NA TRBV29-1 TGCAGCGTTACCGGGACGCACTCCTACGAGCAGTACTTC CSVTGTHSYEQYF
NA TRBJ2-1 NA TRBV29-1 TGCAGCGTTGAAGCACAGTCCTCCTACAATGAGCAGTTCTTC CSVEAQSSYNEQFF
NA TRBJ1-4 NA TRBV5-6 TGTGCCAGCAGCTTGGAGACGACTAATGAAAAACTGTTTTTT CASSLETTNEKLFF
NA TRBJ1-2 NA TRBV27 TGTGCCAGCAGTTTACGGGGCCTCTCTAACTATGGCCACACCTTC CASSLRGLSNYGHTF
NA TRBJ2-1 NA TRBV7-8 TGTGCCAGCAGCTTACCAGGACTCGGGGCTTACAATGAGCAGTTCTTC CASSLPGLGAYNEQFF
few TRBJ2-3 TRBD2 TRBV27 TGTGCCAGCAGTTCCCCGGGAGGGGACGCAGATACGCAGTATTTT CASSSPGGDADTQYF
few TRBJ2-1 TRBD1 TRBV2 TGTGCCAGCAGTGATAGGGCGACAGGGCCTAGGGATGAGCAGTTCTTC CASSDRATGPRDEQFF
few TRBJ2-7 TRBD2 TRBV25-1 TGTGCCAGCAGTGAATTAGACGGGAGGTCCCACGAGCAGTACTTC CASSELDGRSHEQYF
NA TRBJ1-1 NA TRBV6-5 TGTGCCAGCAATAGAGACAGGAAGAACACTGAAGCTTTCTTT CASNRDRKNTEAFF
few TRBJ1-2 TRBD1 TRBV29-1 TGCAGCGTTGCGGGACAGCCCTATGGCTACACCTTC CSVAGQPYGYTF
few TRBJ2-1 NA TRBV21-1 TGTGCCAGCAGCAAACGAGAGTGGGGTTACAATGAGCAGTTCTTC CASSKREWGYNEQFF
few TRBJ2-6 NA TRBV2 TGTGCCAGCAGTCCCGGGGCCTCTTCTGGGGCCAACGTCCTGACTTTC CASSPGASSGANVLTF
few TRBJ2-5 TRBD1 TRBV20-1 TGCAGTGCTAGCAGGGGGCGAAGCCAAGAGACCCAGTACTTC CSASRGRSQETQYF
NA TRBJ2-5 TRBD2 TRBV9 TGTGCCAGCAGCGTAGCGGGGACTAGACCCCTGTACTTC CASSVAGTRPLYF
NA TRBJ2-7 TRBD2 TRBV18 TGTGCCAGCTCACCAAGAAAGCTAGCGGGAGTCTACGAGCAGTACTTC CASSPRKLAGVYEQYF
NA TRBJ2-1 TRBD1 TRBV20-1 TGCAGTGCTAGAGATACTGGGGACAGGGGCTACAATGAGCAGTTCTTC CSARDTGDRGYNEQFF